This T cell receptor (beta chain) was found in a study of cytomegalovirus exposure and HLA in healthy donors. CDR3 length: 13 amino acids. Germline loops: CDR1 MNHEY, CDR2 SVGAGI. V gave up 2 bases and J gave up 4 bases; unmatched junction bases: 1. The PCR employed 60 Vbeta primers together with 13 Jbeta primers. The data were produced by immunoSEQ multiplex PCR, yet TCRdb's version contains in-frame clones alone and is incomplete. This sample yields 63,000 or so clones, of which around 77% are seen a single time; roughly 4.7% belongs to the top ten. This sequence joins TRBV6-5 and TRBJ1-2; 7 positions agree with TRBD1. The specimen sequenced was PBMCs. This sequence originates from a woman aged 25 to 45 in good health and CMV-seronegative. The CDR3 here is CASSYDRVYGYTF. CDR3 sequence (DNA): TGTGCCAGCAGTTACGACAGGGTCTATGGCTACACCTTC.